Listed below are T cell receptor beta chains from one sample, sequenced in a study of T cells in localized non-small cell lung cancer. Sequencing used immunoSEQ multiplex PCR; TCRdb keeps in-frame clones, though not all of them. The sample lists about 35,000 clones, around 90% occurring once. Material: peripheral blood mononuclear cells, obtained before any cancer treatment. These receptor sequences come from a female donor at least 60 years old with stage II lung adenocarcinoma. CDR3s include the opening cysteine and the closing phenylalanine or tryptophan. The D gene is left open where the match is weak. Expanded clones get a size class; other rows say once, few or many, or leave the size out.

d_call,clone_size,j_call,cdr3_length,v_call,cdr3_aa,cdr3_nt
TRBD2,-,TRBJ2-1,17,TRBV7-2,CASSLVAGTRDYNEQFF,TGTGCCAGCAGCTTGGTCGCCGGGACTAGGGACTACAATGAGCAGTTCTTC
TRBD2,-,TRBJ2-5,19,TRBV11-2,CASSLGGRGGSSTIITQYF,TGTGCCAGCAGCTTAGGCGGGCGGGGGGGCTCTTCCACTATTATTACCCAGTACTTC
TRBD1,-,TRBJ1-4,13,TRBV6-5,CASQSTGEEKLFF,TGTGCCAGCCAATCCACAGGGGAGGAAAAACTGTTTTTT
-,-,TRBJ1-3,17,TRBV5-1,CASSWAGPTSSGNTIYF,TGCGCCAGCAGCTGGGCCGGGCCTACATCCTCTGGAAACACCATATATTTT
-,-,TRBJ1-2,10,TRBV6-6,CASSRDGYTF,TGTGCCAGCTCAAGGGATGGCTACACCTTC
TRBD2,-,TRBJ2-4,16,TRBV28,CASTLSGSGAKNIQYF,TGTGCCAGCACCCTTAGCGGGAGTGGTGCCAAAAACATTCAGTACTTC
-,-,TRBJ2-7,16,TRBV5-1,CASSLGGSPRTYEQYF,TGCGCCAGCAGCTTGGGGGGATCTCCCCGTACTTACGAGCAGTACTTC
TRBD1,-,TRBJ2-5,17,TRBV5-1,CASSLAPGQPIQETQYF,TGCGCCAGCAGCTTGGCGCCGGGACAGCCAATTCAAGAGACCCAGTACTTC
TRBD1,-,TRBJ1-1,13,TRBV4-3,CASSQEQGTEAFF,TGCGCCAGCAGCCAAGAACAGGGGACTGAAGCTTTCTTT
-,-,TRBJ2-7,15,TRBV10-3,CAIWTGKEGTYEQYF,TGTGCCATTTGGACGGGCAAAGAAGGGACCTACGAGCAGTACTTC
-,-,TRBJ1-1,13,TRBV4-2,CASRGQLNTEAFF,TGTGCCAGCAGGGGACAATTGAACACTGAAGCTTTCTTT
-,-,TRBJ1-2,13,TRBV15,CATREVASYGYTF,TGTGCCACCAGGGAGGTAGCTTCCTATGGCTACACCTTC
TRBD2,-,TRBJ2-7,15,TRBV9,CASSVGSGESYEQYF,TGTGCCAGCAGCGTCGGTAGCGGGGAATCCTACGAGCAGTACTTC
-,-,TRBJ2-3,14,TRBV30,CAWRDDPGTDTQYF,TGTGCCTGGCGGGATGACCCGGGCACAGATACGCAGTATTTT
-,-,TRBJ2-1,15,TRBV2,CASRADGSSYNEQFF,TGTGCCAGCAGGGCCGACGGGAGCTCCTACAATGAGCAGTTCTTC
-,-,TRBJ1-2,14,TRBV28,CASSYDGERYGYTF,TGTGCCAGCAGTTACGACGGGGAGAGGTATGGCTACACCTTC
TRBD1,once,TRBJ2-7,14,TRBV6-5,CASSYPGQGYEQYF,TGTGCCAGCAGTTACCCGGGACAGGGCTACGAGCAGTACTTC
-,-,TRBJ1-1,15,TRBV18,CASSPALDPNTEAFF,TGTGCCAGCTCACCAGCCCTAGACCCAAACACTGAAGCTTTCTTT
-,-,TRBJ1-2,16,TRBV7-2,CASSPFQAGPNGGYTF,TGTGCCAGCAGCCCCTTCCAGGCAGGGCCCAATGGTGGCTACACCTTC
-,-,TRBJ2-7,15,TRBV19,CASSIGDRYSYEQYF,TGTGCCAGTAGTATCGGTGACAGATACTCCTACGAGCAGTACTTC
TRBD2,-,TRBJ2-3,16,TRBV5-1,CASSQRLAGGPDTQYF,TGCGCCAGCAGCCAACGACTAGCGGGAGGGCCAGATACGCAGTATTTT
TRBD2,-,TRBJ2-7,18,TRBV9,CASSVDGTSGSPKGEQYF,TGTGCCAGCAGCGTAGACGGGACTAGCGGGAGCCCCAAGGGAGAGCAGTACTTC
-,-,TRBJ1-3,13,TRBV6-5,CASRAGGGNTIYF,TGTGCCAGCAGGGCCGGGGGCGGAAACACCATATATTTT
TRBD1,-,TRBJ2-7,13,TRBV29-1,CSVGQGITYEQYF,TGCAGCGTTGGACAGGGGATAACATACGAGCAGTACTTC
TRBD1,once,TRBJ2-5,17,TRBV9,CASSVRGLTGEGETQYF,TGTGCCAGCAGCGTAAGGGGTCTAACAGGGGAAGGGGAGACCCAGTACTTC
-,-,TRBJ1-2,13,TRBV29-1,CSVETGPNYGYTF,TGCAGCGTTGAAACAGGGCCTAACTATGGCTACACCTTC
-,-,TRBJ1-5,14,TRBV7-3,CASSSQGAKQPQHF,TGTGCCAGCAGCTCACAGGGAGCTAAGCAGCCCCAGCATTTT
TRBD1,-,TRBJ1-5,16,TRBV19,CASSTAFTGGNQPQHF,TGTGCCAGTAGTACAGCCTTCACAGGGGGCAATCAGCCCCAGCATTTT
-,-,TRBJ2-7,15,TRBV19,CASSIGVPLVGEQYF,TGTGCCAGTAGTATAGGTGTTCCCCTGGTCGGCGAGCAGTACTTC
-,-,TRBJ1-5,15,TRBV19,CASSPGTRSNQPQHF,TGTGCCAGTAGTCCGGGCACACGGAGCAATCAGCCCCAGCATTTT
TRBD1,-,TRBJ2-1,15,TRBV28,CASSLGQGAYNEQFF,TGTGCCAGCAGTTTGGGACAGGGGGCCTACAATGAGCAGTTCTTC
TRBD1,-,TRBJ1-5,19,TRBV19,CASSINRGTLNSSNQPQHF,TGTGCCAGTAGTATAAACAGGGGGACCCTAAACTCTAGCAATCAGCCCCAGCATTTT
-,once,TRBJ1-2,15,TRBV4-1,CASSQAGGGSYGYTF,TGCGCCAGCAGCCAAGCGGGGGGAGGAAGCTATGGCTACACCTTC
TRBD1,once,TRBJ2-1,16,TRBV18,CASSQDRISSYNEQFF,TGTGCCAGCTCTCAGGACAGGATCAGCTCCTACAATGAGCAGTTCTTC
-,once,TRBJ1-1,14,TRBV6-1,CASSSLGGNTEAFF,TGTGCCAGCAGCTCTTTGGGGGGGAACACTGAAGCTTTCTTT
TRBD1,-,TRBJ1-1,16,TRBV11-2,CASSFETGGSKTEAFF,TGTGCCAGCAGCTTTGAAACAGGGGGAAGCAAAACTGAAGCTTTCTTT
TRBD1,few,TRBJ1-1,14,TRBV28,CASSGDRANTEAFF,TGTGCCAGCAGTGGGGACAGGGCGAACACTGAAGCTTTCTTT
TRBD1,-,TRBJ2-7,12,TRBV7-9,CASSSDRGEQYF,TGTGCCAGCAGCTCCGACAGGGGCGAGCAGTACTTC
TRBD1,-,TRBJ2-7,14,TRBV18,CASSSDRGLYEQYF,TGTGCCAGCTCATCGGACAGGGGGCTATACGAGCAGTACTTC
-,-,TRBJ2-7,12,TRBV15,CATSIEQDEQYF,TGTGCCACCAGCATAGAACAGGACGAGCAGTACTTC
-,-,TRBJ1-5,15,TRBV27,CASRGEGALNQPQHF,TGTGCCAGCAGGGGGGAAGGGGCTCTTAATCAGCCCCAGCATTTT
TRBD1,once,TRBJ1-4,14,TRBV2,CASSRDRNNEKLFF,TGTGCCAGCAGTCGGGACAGAAATAATGAAAAACTGTTTTTT
-,-,TRBJ2-1,13,TRBV7-7,CASSLNTYNEQFF,TGTGCCAGCAGCTTAAACACATACAATGAGCAGTTCTTC
-,-,TRBJ1-5,14,TRBV5-4,CASSIRGGDQPQHF,TGTGCCAGCAGCATCAGAGGGGGGGATCAGCCCCAGCATTTT
TRBD1,-,TRBJ2-7,15,TRBV11-2,CASAAGTGPSYEQYF,TGTGCCAGCGCGGCCGGGACAGGACCCTCCTACGAGCAGTACTTC
TRBD2,-,TRBJ2-7,14,TRBV14,CASSRAGGLYEQYF,TGTGCCAGCAGCCGAGCGGGAGGGCTCTACGAGCAGTACTTC
-,-,TRBJ1-5,13,TRBV9,CASSLQGSQPQHF,TGTGCCAGCAGCCTCCAGGGGAGCCAGCCCCAGCATTTT
TRBD2,-,TRBJ2-3,19,TRBV5-5,CASSLGGLAGSASTDTQYF,TGTGCCAGCAGCTTGGGGGGACTAGCGGGTTCTGCTAGCACAGATACGCAGTATTTT
-,-,TRBJ1-2,14,TRBV7-8,CASSLGSFNYGYTF,TGTGCCAGCAGCTTAGGGTCCTTCAACTATGGCTACACCTTC
-,-,TRBJ2-5,11,TRBV20-1,CSARLGETQYF,TGCAGTGCAAGACTAGGGGAGACCCAGTACTTC
TRBD1,once,TRBJ1-6,15,TRBV4-3,CASSRLTGGNSPLHF,TGCGCCAGCAGCCGCCTGACAGGGGGTAATTCACCCCTCCACTTT
-,-,TRBJ2-3,14,TRBV7-2,CASSLDGPGRTQYF,TGTGCCAGCAGCTTAGATGGCCCGGGGCGCACGCAGTATTTT
-,-,TRBJ2-1,15,TRBV28,CASSFPSARSHEQFF,TGTGCCAGCAGTTTCCCTAGTGCCCGTTCCCATGAGCAGTTCTTC